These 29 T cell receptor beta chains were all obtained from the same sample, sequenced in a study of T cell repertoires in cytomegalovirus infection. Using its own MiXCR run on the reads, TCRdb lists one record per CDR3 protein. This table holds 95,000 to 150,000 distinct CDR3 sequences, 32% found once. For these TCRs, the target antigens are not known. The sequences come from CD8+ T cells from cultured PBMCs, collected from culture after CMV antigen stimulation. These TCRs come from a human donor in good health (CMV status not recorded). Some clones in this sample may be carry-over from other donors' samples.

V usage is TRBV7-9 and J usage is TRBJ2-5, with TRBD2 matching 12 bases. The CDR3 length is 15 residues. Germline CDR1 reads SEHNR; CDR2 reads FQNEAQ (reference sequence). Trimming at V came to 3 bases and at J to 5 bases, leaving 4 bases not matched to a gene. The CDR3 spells CASSFPTSGGETQYF. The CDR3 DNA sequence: TGTGCCAGCAGCTTTCCGACTAGCGGGGGTGAGACCCAGTACTTC.

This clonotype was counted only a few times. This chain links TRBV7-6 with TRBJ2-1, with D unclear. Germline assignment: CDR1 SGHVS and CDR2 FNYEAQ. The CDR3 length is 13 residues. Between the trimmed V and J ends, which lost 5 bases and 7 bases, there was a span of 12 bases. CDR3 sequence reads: CASSRFLGNEQFF. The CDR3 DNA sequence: TGTGCCAGCAGCCGTTTTTTAGGGAATGAGCAGTTCTTC.

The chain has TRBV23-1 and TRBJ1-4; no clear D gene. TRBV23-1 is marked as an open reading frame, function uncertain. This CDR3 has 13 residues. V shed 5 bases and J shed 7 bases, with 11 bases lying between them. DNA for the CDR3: TGCGCCAGCAGTTTTTTGGGGAGTGAAAAACTGTTTTTT. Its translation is CASSFLGSEKLFF.

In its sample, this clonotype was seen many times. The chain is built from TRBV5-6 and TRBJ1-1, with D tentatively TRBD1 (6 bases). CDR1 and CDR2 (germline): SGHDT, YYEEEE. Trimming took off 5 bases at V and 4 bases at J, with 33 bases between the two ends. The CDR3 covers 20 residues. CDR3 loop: CASRSFGGGGDDGRGTEAFF. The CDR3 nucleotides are TGTGCCAGCAGAAGTTTTGGAGGGGGGGGCGATGATGGTCGGGGCACTGAAGCTTTCTTT.

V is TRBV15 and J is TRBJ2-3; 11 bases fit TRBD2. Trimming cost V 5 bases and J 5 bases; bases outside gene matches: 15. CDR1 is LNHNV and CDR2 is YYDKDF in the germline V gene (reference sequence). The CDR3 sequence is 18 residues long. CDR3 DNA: TGTGCCACCAGCCGCAGTTCTAGCGGGGGGAGATATGGAGATACGCAGTATTTT. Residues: CATSRSSSGGRYGDTQYF.

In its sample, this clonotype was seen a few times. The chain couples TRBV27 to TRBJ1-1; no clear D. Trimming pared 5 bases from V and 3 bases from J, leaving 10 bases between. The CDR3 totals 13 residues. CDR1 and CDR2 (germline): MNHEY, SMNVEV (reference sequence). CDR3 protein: CASSRLSYTEAFF. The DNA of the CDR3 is TGTGCCAGCAGTAGGCTTTCATACACTGAAGCTTTCTTT.

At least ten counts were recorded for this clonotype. DNA for the CDR3: TGTGCCAGCAGCTTTACTTCGGATTCTGAAGCTTTCTTT. This sequence encodes CASSFTSDSEAFF. This rearrangement joins TRBV7-6 to TRBJ1-1; D gene ambiguous. The germline CDR1 and CDR2 sequences are SGHVS and FNYEAQ. This CDR3 spans 13 amino acids. V lost 3 bases and J 6 bases, leaving 11 bases between the germline ends.

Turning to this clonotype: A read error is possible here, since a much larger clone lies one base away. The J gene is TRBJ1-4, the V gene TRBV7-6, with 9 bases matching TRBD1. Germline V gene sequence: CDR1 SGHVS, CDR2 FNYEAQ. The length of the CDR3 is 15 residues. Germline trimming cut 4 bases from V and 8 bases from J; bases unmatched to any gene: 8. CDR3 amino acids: CASSSPGQGLEKLFF. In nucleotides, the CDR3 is TGTGCCAGCAGCTCCCCGGGACAGGGATTGGAAAAACTGTTTTTT.

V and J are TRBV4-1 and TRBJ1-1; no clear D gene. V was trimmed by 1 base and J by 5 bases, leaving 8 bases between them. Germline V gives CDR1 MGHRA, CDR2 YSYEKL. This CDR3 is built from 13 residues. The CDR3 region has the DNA TGCGCCAGCAGCCAAGTCCAAGCAACTGAAGCTTTCTTT. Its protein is CASSQVQATEAFF.

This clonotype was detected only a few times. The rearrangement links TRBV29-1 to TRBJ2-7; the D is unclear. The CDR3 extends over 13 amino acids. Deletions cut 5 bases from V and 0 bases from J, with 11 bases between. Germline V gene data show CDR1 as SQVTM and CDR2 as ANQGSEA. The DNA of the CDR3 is TGCAGCGTTTCGACTGATGTCTCCTACGAGCAGTACTTC. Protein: CSVSTDVSYEQYF.

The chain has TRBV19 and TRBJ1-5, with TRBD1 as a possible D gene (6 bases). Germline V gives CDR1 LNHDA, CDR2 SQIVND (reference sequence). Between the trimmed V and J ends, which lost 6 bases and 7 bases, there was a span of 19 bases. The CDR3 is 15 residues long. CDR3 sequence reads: CASSQRRTERQPQHF. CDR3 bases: TGTGCCAGTAGCCAACGTCGGACAGAGCGGCAGCCCCAGCATTTT.

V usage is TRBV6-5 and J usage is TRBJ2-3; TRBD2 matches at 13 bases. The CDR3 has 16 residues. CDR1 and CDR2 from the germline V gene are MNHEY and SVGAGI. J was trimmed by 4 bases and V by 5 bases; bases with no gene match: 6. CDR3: CASSQILAGGPDTQYF. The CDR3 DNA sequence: TGTGCCAGCAGTCAGATACTAGCGGGGGGGCCAGATACGCAGTATTTT.

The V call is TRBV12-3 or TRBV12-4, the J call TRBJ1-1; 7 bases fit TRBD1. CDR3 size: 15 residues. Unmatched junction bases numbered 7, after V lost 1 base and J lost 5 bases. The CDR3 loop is CASSLGYQGETEAFF. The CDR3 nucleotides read TGTGCCAGCAGTTTAGGTTATCAGGGGGAAACTGAAGCTTTCTTT.

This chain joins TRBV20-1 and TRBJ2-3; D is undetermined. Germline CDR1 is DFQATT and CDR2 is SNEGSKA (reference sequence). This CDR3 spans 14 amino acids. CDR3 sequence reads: CSARDGSNTDTQYF. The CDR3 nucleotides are TGCAGCGCCCGAGACGGCAGTAACACAGATACGCAGTATTTT.

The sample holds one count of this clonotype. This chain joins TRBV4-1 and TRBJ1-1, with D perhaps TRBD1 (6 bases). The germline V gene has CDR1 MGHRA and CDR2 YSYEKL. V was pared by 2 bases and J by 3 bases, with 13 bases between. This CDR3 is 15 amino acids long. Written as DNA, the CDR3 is TGCGCCAGCAGCCAAACGACGGGGGCGGACACTGAAGCTTTCTTT. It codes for CASSQTTGADTEAFF.

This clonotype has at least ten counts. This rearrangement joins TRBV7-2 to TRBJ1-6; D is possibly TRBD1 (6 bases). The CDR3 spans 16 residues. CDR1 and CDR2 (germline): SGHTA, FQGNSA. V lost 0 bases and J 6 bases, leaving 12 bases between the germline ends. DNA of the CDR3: TGTGCCAGCAGCTTAGCGGCGCAGGGGAGTAATTCACCCCTCCACTTT. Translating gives CASSLAAQGSNSPLHF.

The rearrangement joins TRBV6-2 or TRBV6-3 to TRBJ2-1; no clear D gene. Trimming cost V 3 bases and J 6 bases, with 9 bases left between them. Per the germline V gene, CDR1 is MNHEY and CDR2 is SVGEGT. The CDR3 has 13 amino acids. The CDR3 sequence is CASSYSPGNEQFF. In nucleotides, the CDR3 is TGTGCCAGCAGTTATTCCCCCGGCAATGAGCAGTTCTTC.

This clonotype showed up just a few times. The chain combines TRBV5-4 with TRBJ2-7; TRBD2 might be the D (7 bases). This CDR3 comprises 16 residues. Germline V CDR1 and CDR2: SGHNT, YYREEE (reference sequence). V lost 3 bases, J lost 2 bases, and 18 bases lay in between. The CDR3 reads CASSSGRGASTYEQYF. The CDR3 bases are TGTGCCAGCAGCTCGGGACGGGGGGCCTCCACCTACGAGCAGTACTTC.

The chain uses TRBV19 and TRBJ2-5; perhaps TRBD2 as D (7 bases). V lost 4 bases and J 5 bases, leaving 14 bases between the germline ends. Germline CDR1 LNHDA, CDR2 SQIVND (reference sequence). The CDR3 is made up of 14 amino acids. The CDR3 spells CASSTSGGLETQYF. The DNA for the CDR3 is TGTGCCAGTAGTACCTCGGGGGGCCTGGAGACCCAGTACTTC.

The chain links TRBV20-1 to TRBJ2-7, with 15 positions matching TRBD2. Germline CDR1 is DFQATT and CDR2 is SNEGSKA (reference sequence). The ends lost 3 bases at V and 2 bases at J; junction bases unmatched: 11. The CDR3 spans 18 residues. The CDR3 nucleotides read TGCAGTGCTAGCTCGGGACTAGCGGGGGGCCTCCGGACCTACGAGCAGTACTTC. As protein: CSASSGLAGGLRTYEQYF.

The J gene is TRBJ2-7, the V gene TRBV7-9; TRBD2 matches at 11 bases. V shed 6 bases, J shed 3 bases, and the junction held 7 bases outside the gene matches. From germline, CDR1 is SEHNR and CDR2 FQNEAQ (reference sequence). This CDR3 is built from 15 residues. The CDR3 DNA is TGTGCCAGCAGTACCACTAGCGGGGGTTTCTACGAGCAGTACTTC. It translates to CASSTTSGGFYEQYF.

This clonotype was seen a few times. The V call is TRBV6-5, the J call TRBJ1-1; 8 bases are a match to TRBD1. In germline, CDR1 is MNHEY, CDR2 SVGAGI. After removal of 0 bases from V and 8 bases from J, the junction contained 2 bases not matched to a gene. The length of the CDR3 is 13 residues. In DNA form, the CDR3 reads TGTGCCAGCAGTTACTCGGGGGACAGGGAAGCTTTCTTT. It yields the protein CASSYSGDREAFF.

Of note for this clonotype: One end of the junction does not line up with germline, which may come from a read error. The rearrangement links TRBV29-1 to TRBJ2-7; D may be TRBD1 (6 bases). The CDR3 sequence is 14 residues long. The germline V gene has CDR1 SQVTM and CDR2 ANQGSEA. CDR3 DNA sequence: TGCAGCGCTGAATCGGCAGGGGAAACTTACGAGCAGTACTTC. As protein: CSAESAGETYEQYF.

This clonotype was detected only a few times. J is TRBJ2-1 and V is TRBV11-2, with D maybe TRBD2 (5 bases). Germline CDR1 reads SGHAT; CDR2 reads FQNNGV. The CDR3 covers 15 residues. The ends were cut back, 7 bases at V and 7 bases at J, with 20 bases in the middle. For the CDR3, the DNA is TGTGCCAGCACCCTAACCACGGATCGGGGAAATGAGCAGTTCTTC. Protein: CASTLTTDRGNEQFF.

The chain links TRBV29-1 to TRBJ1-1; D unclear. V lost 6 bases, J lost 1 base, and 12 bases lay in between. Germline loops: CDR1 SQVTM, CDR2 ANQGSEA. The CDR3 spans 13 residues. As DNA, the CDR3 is TGCAGCGTGACTGACGACGAGAACACTGAAGCTTTCTTT. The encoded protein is CSVTDDENTEAFF.

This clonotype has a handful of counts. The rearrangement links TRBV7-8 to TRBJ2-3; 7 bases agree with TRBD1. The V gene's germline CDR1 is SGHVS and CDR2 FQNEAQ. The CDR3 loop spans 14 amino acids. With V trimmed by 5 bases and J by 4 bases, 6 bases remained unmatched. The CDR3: CASSARGGPDTQYF. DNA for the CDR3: TGTGCCAGCAGCGCTAGAGGGGGCCCAGATACGCAGTATTTT.

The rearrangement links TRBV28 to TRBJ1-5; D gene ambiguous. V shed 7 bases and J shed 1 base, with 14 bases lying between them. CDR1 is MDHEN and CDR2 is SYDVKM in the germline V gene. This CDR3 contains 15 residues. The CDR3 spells CASITVSGSNQPQHF. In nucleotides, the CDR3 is TGTGCCAGCATAACTGTGAGCGGCAGCAATCAGCCCCAGCATTTT.

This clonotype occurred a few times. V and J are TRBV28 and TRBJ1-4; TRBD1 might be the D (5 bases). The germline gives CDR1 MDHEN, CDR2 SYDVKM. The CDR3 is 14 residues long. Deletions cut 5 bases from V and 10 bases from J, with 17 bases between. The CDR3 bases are TGTGCCAGCAGTCCTACCCGGGGGGTCCCAAAACTGTTTTTT. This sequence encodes CASSPTRGVPKLFF.

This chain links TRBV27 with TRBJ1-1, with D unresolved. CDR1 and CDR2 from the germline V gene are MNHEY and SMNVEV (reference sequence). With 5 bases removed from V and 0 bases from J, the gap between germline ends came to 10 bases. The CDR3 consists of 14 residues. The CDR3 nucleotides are TGTGCCAGCAGTCCCCTGGGCATGAACACTGAAGCTTTCTTT. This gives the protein CASSPLGMNTEAFF.